This is a list of T cell receptor beta chains from one sample in a study. MiXCR, run by TCRdb on the 5' RACE reads, gives a single entry per CDR3 protein. The sample records some 60,000 distinct CDR3 sequences, more than 25% being singletons. Sequencing was carried out using tumor-infiltrating naive CD4+ T cells sorted from the breast tumor. These TCRs come from a female donor with breast cancer. Both conserved end residues are part of each CDR3. The order of the fields is CDR3 length, V gene, J gene, D gene, CDR3 protein. A D gene is named only where the DNA matches it firmly.

cdr3_length: 12; v_call: TRBV29-1; j_call: TRBJ2-5; d_call: -; cdr3_aa: CSVAGPLETQYF
cdr3_length: 15; v_call: TRBV11-1; j_call: TRBJ1-3; d_call: -; cdr3_aa: CASSLRSLSGNTIYF
cdr3_length: 10; v_call: TRBV30; j_call: TRBJ1-1; d_call: -; cdr3_aa: CAWSRARAFF
cdr3_length: 12; v_call: TRBV20-1; j_call: TRBJ1-1; d_call: -; cdr3_aa: CSANDLNTEAFF
cdr3_length: 13; v_call: TRBV29-1; j_call: TRBJ2-1; d_call: -; cdr3_aa: CSVGQQMYNEQFF
cdr3_length: 14; v_call: TRBV4-1; j_call: TRBJ2-2; d_call: -; cdr3_aa: CASSQGGVPGELFF
cdr3_length: 17; v_call: TRBV6-2/TRBV6-3; j_call: TRBJ1-2; d_call: -; cdr3_aa: CASIPHRPGSANYGYTF
cdr3_length: 12; v_call: TRBV5-1; j_call: TRBJ2-2; d_call: -; cdr3_aa: CASSLEAGKLFF
cdr3_length: 17; v_call: TRBV9; j_call: TRBJ2-1; d_call: -; cdr3_aa: CASKQGTNSDSYNEQFF
cdr3_length: 14; v_call: TRBV7-2; j_call: TRBJ2-3; d_call: -; cdr3_aa: CASSFSLGLDTQYF
cdr3_length: 14; v_call: TRBV25-1; j_call: TRBJ2-2; d_call: -; cdr3_aa: CASSEVANTGELFF
cdr3_length: 9; v_call: TRBV29-1; j_call: TRBJ2-1; d_call: -; cdr3_aa: CSVDFGQFF
cdr3_length: 17; v_call: TRBV5-1; j_call: TRBJ1-4; d_call: TRBD1; cdr3_aa: CASSFLSPGQGAEKLFF
cdr3_length: 16; v_call: TRBV5-1; j_call: TRBJ2-2; d_call: TRBD1; cdr3_aa: CASSLKGQGSTGELFF
cdr3_length: 16; v_call: TRBV5-5; j_call: TRBJ2-1; d_call: -; cdr3_aa: CASSPPLPGEYNEQFF
cdr3_length: 14; v_call: TRBV9; j_call: TRBJ1-1; d_call: -; cdr3_aa: CASSPLSADGEAFF
cdr3_length: 14; v_call: TRBV5-1; j_call: TRBJ1-1; d_call: -; cdr3_aa: CASSGYLPNTEAFF
cdr3_length: 15; v_call: TRBV5-1; j_call: TRBJ2-5; d_call: TRBD2; cdr3_aa: CASVAGGAAKETQYF
cdr3_length: 15; v_call: TRBV20-1; j_call: TRBJ1-5; d_call: TRBD1; cdr3_aa: CSATLTGGGNQPQHF
cdr3_length: 15; v_call: TRBV4-3; j_call: TRBJ2-1; d_call: -; cdr3_aa: CASSPFVWDTNEQFF
cdr3_length: 15; v_call: TRBV7-2; j_call: TRBJ2-5; d_call: TRBD2; cdr3_aa: CASSLATGGVGSQYF
cdr3_length: 14; v_call: TRBV7-9; j_call: TRBJ2-7; d_call: -; cdr3_aa: CASSLGQGRYEQYF
cdr3_length: 17; v_call: TRBV5-6; j_call: TRBJ2-3; d_call: -; cdr3_aa: CASSALGLGTGTDTQYF
cdr3_length: 14; v_call: TRBV6-1; j_call: TRBJ1-5; d_call: -; cdr3_aa: CASSEMIGFQPQHF
cdr3_length: 11; v_call: TRBV3-1; j_call: TRBJ2-1; d_call: -; cdr3_aa: CAGSQVHEQFF
cdr3_length: 15; v_call: TRBV7-9; j_call: TRBJ2-3; d_call: -; cdr3_aa: CASSLAGARTDTQYF
cdr3_length: 13; v_call: TRBV12-3/TRBV12-4; j_call: TRBJ2-7; d_call: -; cdr3_aa: CASLDRPSYEQYF
cdr3_length: 17; v_call: TRBV20-1; j_call: TRBJ1-5; d_call: TRBD1; cdr3_aa: CSVAKTGSQVVNQPQHF
cdr3_length: 15; v_call: TRBV4-1; j_call: TRBJ1-6; d_call: -; cdr3_aa: CASSQAGGDNSPLHF
cdr3_length: 14; v_call: TRBV6-1; j_call: TRBJ2-7; d_call: TRBD2; cdr3_aa: CASRAGGRSYEQYF
cdr3_length: 16; v_call: TRBV9; j_call: TRBJ2-1; d_call: TRBD2; cdr3_aa: CASSVSGLAGINEQFF
cdr3_length: 20; v_call: TRBV5-1; j_call: TRBJ2-2; d_call: TRBD2; cdr3_aa: CASSFSPTSGGVRYTGELFF
cdr3_length: 14; v_call: TRBV7-2; j_call: TRBJ2-1; d_call: -; cdr3_aa: CASSLNVGSDEQFF
cdr3_length: 13; v_call: TRBV28; j_call: TRBJ2-7; d_call: TRBD1; cdr3_aa: CASSSGQPGEQYF
cdr3_length: 14; v_call: TRBV5-1; j_call: TRBJ2-7; d_call: -; cdr3_aa: CASSLSQAGYEQYF
cdr3_length: 13; v_call: TRBV12-3/TRBV12-4; j_call: TRBJ1-2; d_call: TRBD1; cdr3_aa: CASSNTGGYGYTF
cdr3_length: 14; v_call: TRBV7-2; j_call: TRBJ2-1; d_call: -; cdr3_aa: CASSWAGGDNEQFF